These T cell receptor beta chains were read from a single sample in a study of blood T cell repertoires in COVID-19. Sequencing used immunoSEQ multiplex PCR; TCRdb keeps in-frame clones, though not all of them. The profile shows approximately 400,000 clones, 80% to 95% of them singletons. Sequencing was carried out using PBMCs or T cells enriched from blood (not recorded which). These receptors were obtained from a woman between 40 and 50 years old who had been exposed to COVID-19. The CDR3 runs from the conserved cysteine through the conserved F or W. Fields, in order: CDR3 length, clone size, J gene, V gene, D gene, CDR3 DNA, CDR3 protein. A D gene is named only where the DNA matches it firmly. Size tells how often a clone was seen (once, few, many) or the class of an expanded clone, and some rows leave it out.

length: 12; size: NA; J: TRBJ1-1; V: TRBV5-1; D: NA; DNA: TGCGCCAGCAGCCGAGTTTACGGTGAAGCTTTCTTT; CDR3: CASSRVYGEAFF
length: 15; size: once; J: TRBJ1-1; V: TRBV6-1; D: NA; DNA: TGTGCCAGCAGTGATTGGTACGGGGGGGACACTGAAGCTTTCTTT; CDR3: CASSDWYGGDTEAFF
length: 17; size: once; J: TRBJ1-5; V: TRBV6-2/TRBV6-3; D: TRBD1; DNA: TGTGCCAGCAGCCAACAGGGGGCCGCCGACTTTAATCAGCCCCAGCATTTT; CDR3: CASSQQGAADFNQPQHF
length: 15; size: NA; J: TRBJ2-3; V: TRBV11-3; D: NA; DNA: TGTGCCAGCAGCTTAGCGGGGATTAGCACAGATACGCAGTATTTT; CDR3: CASSLAGISTDTQYF
length: 15; size: NA; J: TRBJ1-2; V: TRBV7-9; D: NA; DNA: TGTGCCAGCAGCCAAGGGGGGGTATTTAACTATGGCTACACCTTC; CDR3: CASSQGGVFNYGYTF
length: 14; size: few; J: TRBJ2-5; V: TRBV7-2; D: NA; DNA: TGTGCCAGCAACACAAGGGCGGGCCAAGAGACCCAGTACTTC; CDR3: CASNTRAGQETQYF
length: 15; size: NA; J: TRBJ2-7; V: TRBV7-6; D: TRBD1; DNA: TGTGCCAGCAGCTTAAGACCGGGACAGGGAAACGAGCAGTACTTC; CDR3: CASSLRPGQGNEQYF
length: 13; size: NA; J: TRBJ2-3; V: TRBV3-1/TRBV3-2; D: NA; DNA: TGTGCCAGCAGCCAATCCAGGGCAGATACGCAGTATTTT; CDR3: CASSQSRADTQYF
length: 16; size: NA; J: TRBJ2-7; V: TRBV27; D: NA; DNA: TGTGCCAGCAGTTTAAGTTCCTCGCACAGCTCCTACGAGCAGTACTTC; CDR3: CASSLSSSHSSYEQYF
length: 17; size: NA; J: TRBJ2-3; V: TRBV5-1; D: TRBD2; DNA: TGCGCCAGCAGCCCCCCGGGACTAGCGGGGACCACAGATACGCAGTATTTT; CDR3: CASSPPGLAGTTDTQYF
length: 15; size: NA; J: TRBJ1-1; V: TRBV5-1; D: TRBD1; DNA: TGCGCCAGCAGCTTGGTGGGACAGGGCGGGTCTGAAGCTTTCTTT; CDR3: CASSLVGQGGSEAFF
length: 13; size: once; J: TRBJ1-5; V: TRBV24-1; D: NA; DNA: TGTGCCACCAGTGCCCAGGGAAATCAGCCCCAGCATTTT; CDR3: CATSAQGNQPQHF
length: 17; size: NA; J: TRBJ2-5; V: TRBV18; D: NA; DNA: TGTGCCAGCTCACCCCTTATGAGCGGCTCTTTGTTAGAGACCCAGTACTTC; CDR3: CASSPLMSGSLLETQYF
length: 15; size: once; J: TRBJ1-6; V: TRBV6-1; D: NA; DNA: TGTGCCAGCAGTGAGGACAGAGGAATTAATTCACCCCTCCACTTT; CDR3: CASSEDRGINSPLHF
length: 14; size: NA; J: TRBJ1-1; V: TRBV4-3; D: NA; DNA: TGCGCCAGCAGCCAAGTTTCGGGGAACACTGAAGCTTTCTTT; CDR3: CASSQVSGNTEAFF
length: 15; size: NA; J: TRBJ1-1; V: TRBV19; D: NA; DNA: TGTGCCAGTAGGCCTGAACAGGGATCCAACACTGAAGCTTTCTTT; CDR3: CASRPEQGSNTEAFF
length: 16; size: once; J: TRBJ2-7; V: TRBV3-1/TRBV3-2; D: TRBD1; DNA: TGTGCCAGCAGCCAGGGTAGGAGACAGGGGAGAGGCGAGCAGTACTTC; CDR3: CASSQGRRQGRGEQYF
length: 13; size: once; J: TRBJ1-1; V: TRBV2; D: TRBD1; DNA: TGTGCCAGCAGCGACAGGGGGAACACTGAAGCTTTCTTT; CDR3: CASSDRGNTEAFF
length: 14; size: NA; J: TRBJ2-7; V: TRBV7-8; D: TRBD1; DNA: TGTGCCAGCAGCTTACACGGACAGGCCTACGAGCAGTACTTC; CDR3: CASSLHGQAYEQYF
length: 11; size: NA; J: TRBJ2-3; V: TRBV30; D: NA; DNA: TGTGCCTGGAGTGCGGACTTCGAGCAGTATTTT; CDR3: CAWSADFEQYF
length: 14; size: NA; J: TRBJ1-6; V: TRBV2; D: NA; DNA: TGTGCCAGCAGCCGCGGACAGACTAATTCACCCCTCCACTTT; CDR3: CASSRGQTNSPLHF
length: 17; size: NA; J: TRBJ1-2; V: TRBV7-3; D: TRBD1; DNA: TGTGCCAGCAGCCCCGGGACAGGGGGCGCCGGGAGCTATGGCTACACCTTC; CDR3: CASSPGTGGAGSYGYTF
length: 15; size: NA; J: TRBJ1-2; V: TRBV5-1; D: TRBD1; DNA: TGCGCCAGCAGCTGGAGGCGGACAGGGGACTATGGCTACACCTTC; CDR3: CASSWRRTGDYGYTF
length: 16; size: NA; J: TRBJ2-2; V: TRBV19; D: NA; DNA: TGTGCCAGTAGTATCACGACAGGGAGGTTGGCCGGGGAGCTGTTTTTT; CDR3: CASSITTGRLAGELFF
length: 16; size: NA; J: TRBJ1-3; V: TRBV19; D: TRBD1; DNA: TGTGCCAGTAGTCCCCAGACAGGGGGCTATGGAAACACCATATATTTT; CDR3: CASSPQTGGYGNTIYF
length: 14; size: NA; J: TRBJ1-1; V: TRBV5-1; D: TRBD1; DNA: TGCGCCAGCAGGAACCGGACAGGAGGACCTGAAGCTTTCTTT; CDR3: CASRNRTGGPEAFF
length: 13; size: NA; J: TRBJ2-7; V: TRBV12-3/TRBV12-4; D: NA; DNA: TGTGCCAGCAGTTTAGGGGGCTACTACGAGCAGTACTTC; CDR3: CASSLGGYYEQYF
length: 16; size: NA; J: TRBJ1-6; V: TRBV7-2; D: TRBD1; DNA: TGTGCCAGCAGCTTTCTCGGAAAGACAGGGTCTTCACCCCTCCACTTT; CDR3: CASSFLGKTGSSPLHF
length: 14; size: NA; J: TRBJ2-1; V: TRBV18; D: NA; DNA: TGTGCCAGCTCAGATACAGCGGAGTACAATGAGCAGTTCTTC; CDR3: CASSDTAEYNEQFF
length: 11; size: few; J: TRBJ2-7; V: TRBV30; D: TRBD1; DNA: TGTGCCTGGACAGGGGGTTACGAGCAGTACTTC; CDR3: CAWTGGYEQYF
length: 13; size: NA; J: TRBJ1-3; V: TRBV19; D: NA; DNA: TGTGCCAGTAGTCGAGATTCTGGAAACACCATATATTTT; CDR3: CASSRDSGNTIYF
length: 13; size: NA; J: TRBJ1-2; V: TRBV5-4; D: NA; DNA: TGTGCCAGCAGCCCCTCTAAGACAGGAGGCTACACCTTC; CDR3: CASSPSKTGGYTF
length: 15; size: NA; J: TRBJ1-5; V: TRBV19; D: TRBD1; DNA: TGTGCCAGTATTCTAACAGGGGGCGGCAATCAGCCCCAGCATTTT; CDR3: CASILTGGGNQPQHF
length: 15; size: once; J: TRBJ2-5; V: TRBV5-5; D: TRBD2; DNA: TGTGCCAGCAGCCCTGCTAGCGGGAGATTTGAGACCCAGTACTTC; CDR3: CASSPASGRFETQYF
length: 13; size: NA; J: TRBJ1-1; V: TRBV11-1; D: NA; DNA: TGTGCCAGCACCCGCGGAATGAACACTGAAGCTTTCTTT; CDR3: CASTRGMNTEAFF
length: 14; size: NA; J: TRBJ2-1; V: TRBV7-9; D: TRBD1; DNA: TGTGCCAGCAGCCCTACAGGGGTAGGGGATGAGCAGTTCTTC; CDR3: CASSPTGVGDEQFF
length: 18; size: NA; J: TRBJ1-6; V: TRBV15; D: NA; DNA: TGTGCCACCAGCAGGAGGGCCGGAATGGGCTCCTATAATTCACCCCTCCACTTT; CDR3: CATSRRAGMGSYNSPLHF
length: 15; size: once; J: TRBJ2-3; V: TRBV6-5; D: TRBD2; DNA: TGTGCCAGCAGTTTAAAAGCGGGAGGGTTTGATACGCAGTATTTT; CDR3: CASSLKAGGFDTQYF
length: 17; size: NA; J: TRBJ2-6; V: TRBV3-1/TRBV3-2; D: TRBD2; DNA: TGTGCCAGCAGTCTTCGAGCGGGGGGCTCTGGGGCCAACGTCCTGACTTTC; CDR3: CASSLRAGGSGANVLTF
length: 15; size: NA; J: TRBJ2-1; V: TRBV28; D: TRBD1; DNA: TGTGCCAGCGGAACCGGGACAGCCTTATTGAATGAGCAGTTCTTC; CDR3: CASGTGTALLNEQFF
length: 14; size: NA; J: TRBJ1-1; V: TRBV10-3; D: NA; DNA: TGTGCCATCAGTGGCCACAGTTGGGACACTGAAGCTTTCTTT; CDR3: CAISGHSWDTEAFF
length: 18; size: NA; J: TRBJ1-1; V: TRBV7-9; D: TRBD1; DNA: TGTGCCAGCAGCTCATTACTTGGGACAGGGGGCCGAGCCACTGAAGCTTTCTTT; CDR3: CASSSLLGTGGRATEAFF
length: 14; size: NA; J: TRBJ1-2; V: TRBV29-1; D: NA; DNA: TGCAGCGTTGACGCGGGGTCTCTAAGCCATGGCTACACCTTC; CDR3: CSVDAGSLSHGYTF
length: 13; size: NA; J: TRBJ1-2; V: TRBV11-3; D: NA; DNA: TGTGCCAGCAGCATGACAGTGAGCGATGGCTACACCTTC; CDR3: CASSMTVSDGYTF
length: 12; size: NA; J: TRBJ1-1; V: TRBV19; D: NA; DNA: TGTGCCAGTAGTCCCAGGACAGCCGAAGCTTTCTTT; CDR3: CASSPRTAEAFF
length: 12; size: few; J: TRBJ2-1; V: TRBV27; D: TRBD2; DNA: TGTGCCAGCAGGGCGGGGGGACGTGTGCAGTTCTTC; CDR3: CASRAGGRVQFF
length: 17; size: NA; J: TRBJ2-1; V: TRBV6-2/TRBV6-3; D: TRBD2; DNA: TGTGCCAGCAGCCCCGGAAGTCGCAGCGGGAGAAGGGTTGAGCAGTTCTTC; CDR3: CASSPGSRSGRRVEQFF
length: 14; size: NA; J: TRBJ1-4; V: TRBV3-1/TRBV3-2; D: TRBD1; DNA: TGTGCCAGCAGCTTGGGACAGGGGAATGAAAAACTGTTTTTT; CDR3: CASSLGQGNEKLFF